The entry that follows covers one T cell receptor beta chain sequence. Profiled with immunoSEQ multiplex PCR; TCRdb holds only in-frame clones, not every one. The table shows tens of thousands of clones, with roughly nine tenths occurring only once. Per germline, CDR1 SGHTA and CDR2 FQGTGA. This CDR3 contains 15 residues. V was cut by 3 bases and J by 4 bases, with 15 bases left in between. This specimen comes from a study of control samples from healthy donors and cancer patients. This TCR was recovered from a woman aged 18-29 years in good health. Specimen: blood. The chain links TRBV7-3 to TRBJ1-2, with TRBD1 as a possible D gene (5 bases). The CDR3 loop is CASSFKGNSPYGYTF. CDR3 sequence (DNA): TGTGCCAGCAGCTTCAAGGGGAACAGTCCCTATGGCTACACCTTC.